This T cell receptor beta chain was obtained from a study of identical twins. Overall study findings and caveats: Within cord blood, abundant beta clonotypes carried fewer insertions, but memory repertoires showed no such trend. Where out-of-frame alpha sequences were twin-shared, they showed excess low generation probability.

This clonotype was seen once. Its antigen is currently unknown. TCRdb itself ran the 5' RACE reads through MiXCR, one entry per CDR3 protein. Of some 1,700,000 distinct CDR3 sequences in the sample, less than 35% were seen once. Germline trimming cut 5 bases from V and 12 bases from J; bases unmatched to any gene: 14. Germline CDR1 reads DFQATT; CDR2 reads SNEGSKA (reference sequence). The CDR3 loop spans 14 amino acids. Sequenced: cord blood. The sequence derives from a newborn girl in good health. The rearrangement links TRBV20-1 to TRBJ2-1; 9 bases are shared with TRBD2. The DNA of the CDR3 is TGCAGTGCTTCGACGGGACTAGCTACAGTCGGGCAGTTCTTC. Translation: CSASTGLATVGQFF.